This T cell receptor (beta chain) was recovered during a study of beta chain features in type 1 diabetes. Study information: All of the samples together had 85 million to 130 million sorted cells examined.

This clone has only a few counts. Its target is unknown. Study results and caveats: When Type 1 diabetes patients were examined, their TCRB CDR3s proved moderately but significantly shorter in all four CD4+ subsets.

The isolated RNA, all of it, was reverse transcribed, so expressed TCRB transcripts were what got sequenced. Clones were sequenced by immunoSEQ multiplex PCR, and TCRdb holds only the in-frame ones, with some missing. The sample carries around 260,000 clones, around 20% recorded once. The trim removed 2 bases at V and 8 bases at J, leaving 1 base unmatched. The CDR3 extends over 14 amino acids. CDR1 and CDR2 (germline): SNHLY, FYNNEI. This TCR was sampled from a woman aged 40 to 50 with type 1 diabetes. The V call is TRBV2, the J call TRBJ2-1; 12 bases agree with TRBD2. Material: naive CD4+ T cells from blood. The CDR3 nucleotides read TGTGCCAGCAGTGAACTAGCGGGAGGGGATGAGCAGTTCTTC. Translation gives CASSELAGGDEQFF.